This TCR beta chain was sequenced during a study of blood T cells in healthy people across ages. Findings and limits, study-wide: Any conclusive comparison of naive versus antigen-experienced cells was prevented by using unsorted PBMCs. Naive CD4+ cells and diversity were both higher in long-lived donors than in aged donors.

The V end lost 6 bases, the J end lost 6 bases, and 18 bases lay between the germline ends. The germline CDR1 and CDR2 sequences are DFQATT and SNEGSKA (reference sequence). The CDR3 sequence is 14 residues long. Isolation per sample recovered at least 6 million PBMCs. A sample-barcoded 5' primer and a J-beta primer mix were used in a second PCR of about 7 to 12 cycles. Unique molecular identifiers of 12 random nucleotides labeled each cDNA. TCRdb itself ran the 5' RACE reads through MiXCR, one entry per CDR3 protein. This sample has around 900,000 distinct CDR3 sequences; about 53% occur once, and the top ten carry over 20%. Comments on this clonotype: Its antigen is unknown.

The chain links TRBV20-1 to TRBJ2-1; perhaps TRBD2 as D (6 bases). The receptor's source is a woman aged 60-75 years in good health. The specimen sequenced was blood. The CDR3 protein is CSAPQAPGVNEQFF. The CDR3, as DNA: TGCAGTGCGCCACAGGCCCCGGGAGTCAATGAGCAGTTCTTC.